One TCR beta chain is described in this entry. The record originates from a study of T cell changes during pregnancy in multiple sclerosis. Sequencing was performed with immunoSEQ multiplex PCR; in TCRdb, only in-frame clones are kept and a portion is missing. The sample consists of 60,000 to 75,000 clones, 91% of them appearing once. This CDR3 comprises 14 residues. Trimming removed 5 bases from V and 1 base from J; junction bases left unmatched: 2. The germline CDR1 and CDR2 sequences are SGHRS and YFSETQ. This rearrangement joins TRBV5-1 to TRBJ1-1; 10 bases map to TRBD1. The sequences come from peripheral blood, collected before pregnancy. This clonotype was obtained from a female donor with multiple sclerosis, enrolled in a pregnancy study. CDR3 bases: TGCGCCAGCAGGACAGGGGGCCCGAACACTGAAGCTTTCTTT. It encodes CASRTGGPNTEAFF.